This passage covers 5 T cell receptor beta chains from one sample sequenced in a study of multiple sclerosis patients with progressive multifocal leukoencephalopathy. Method: immunoSEQ multiplex PCR; TCRdb's copy keeps in-frame clones and lacks some. In the table there are tens of thousands of clones, more than 80% of which are singletons. The time point here: time of PML onset. The sample in question was PBMCs, obtained from a patient treated with natalizumab. These TCRs come from a woman aged 30 to 39 with progressive multifocal leukoencephalopathy.

This chain connects TRBV28 to TRBJ1-1, with D unclear. The CDR3 loop spans 12 amino acids. The V gene lost 6 bases and the J gene lost 5 bases, with 10 bases spanning the gap. Germline V gene sequence: CDR1 MDHEN, CDR2 SYDVKM. The CDR3 region has the DNA TGTGCCAGCAGCTCAGAGTGGACTGAAGCTTTCTTT. Amino acids: CASSSEWTEAFF.

Only a few counts were recorded for this clone. The chain has TRBV14 and TRBJ1-3, with a possible D match to TRBD1 (6 bases). CDR1 and CDR2 from the germline V gene are SGHDN and FVKESK. The CDR3 loop spans 15 amino acids. V gave up 3 bases and J gave up 4 bases, with 13 bases separating them. DNA for the CDR3: TGTGCCAGCAGCCATGCCACAGGGCCCGGAAACACCATATATTTT. Its protein is CASSHATGPGNTIYF.

This clone was seen just once. The V call is TRBV7-6, the J call TRBJ2-7; D is undetermined. CDR3 length: 13 amino acids. From germline, CDR1 is SGHVS and CDR2 FNYEAQ. V was trimmed by 2 bases and J by 5 bases, leaving 10 bases between them. The CDR3 coding sequence is TGTGCCAGCAGCTTAAGCTGGTCCAACGAGCAGTACTTC. Amino acids: CASSLSWSNEQYF.

The J gene is TRBJ2-5, the V gene TRBV6-1; TRBD1 agrees at 7 bases. The CDR3 runs 12 residues. The germline V gene encodes CDR1 MNHNS and CDR2 SASEGT. V gave up 1 base and J gave up 11 bases; unmatched junction bases: 4. The CDR3 is CASSEVDRAQYF. The CDR3 DNA reads as TGTGCCAGCAGTGAAGTAGACAGGGCGCAGTACTTC.

V and J are TRBV11-2 and TRBJ2-3, with a tentative D call TRBD2 (5 bases). The V end was cut by 5 bases, the J end by 1 base, with 19 bases between. The germline gives CDR1 SGHAT, CDR2 FQNNGV. The CDR3 covers 17 residues. CDR3 coding DNA: TGTGCCAGCAGCCAACTAGGATTCCAGTCTGGCACAGATACGCAGTATTTT. It specifies CASSQLGFQSGTDTQYF.